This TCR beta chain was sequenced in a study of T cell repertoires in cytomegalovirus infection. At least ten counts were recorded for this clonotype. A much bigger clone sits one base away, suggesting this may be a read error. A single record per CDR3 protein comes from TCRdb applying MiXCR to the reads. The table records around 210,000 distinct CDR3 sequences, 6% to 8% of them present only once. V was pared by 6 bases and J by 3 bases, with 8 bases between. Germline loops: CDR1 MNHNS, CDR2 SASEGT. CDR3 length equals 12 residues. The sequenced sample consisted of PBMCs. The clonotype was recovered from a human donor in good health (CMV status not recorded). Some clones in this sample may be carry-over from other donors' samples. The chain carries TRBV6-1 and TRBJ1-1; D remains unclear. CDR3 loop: CASSREYTEAFF. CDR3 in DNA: TGTGCCAGCAGCCGGGAGTACACTGAAGCTTTCTTT.